The 31 T cell receptor beta chains below were found in one sample sequenced in a study of cytomegalovirus exposure and HLA in healthy donors. Both 60 Vbeta primers and 13 Jbeta primers went into the PCR. Profiled with immunoSEQ multiplex PCR; TCRdb holds only in-frame clones, not every one. The sample lists roughly 120,000 clones, 80% to 85% occurring once. Input material: PBMCs. The receptors shown here come from a woman aged 60-75 years in good health and CMV-seropositive.

Relative to its sample, this clone is medium-sized (0.01 to 0.1%). This chain connects TRBV6-6 to TRBJ2-2; 8 bases match TRBD2. CDR1 and CDR2 (germline): MNHNY, SVGAGI (reference sequence). The CDR3 extends over 16 amino acids. Trimming at V came to 5 bases and at J to 5 bases, leaving 10 bases not matched to a gene. Here the CDR3 DNA reads TGTGCCAGCAGTACTTATCGGGAGGGCCTTACCGGGGAGCTGTTTTTT. As protein: CASSTYREGLTGELFF.

This clone was seen a single time. The same CDR3 arises from other DNA sequences in this sample as well. The V and J genes are TRBV27 and TRBJ1-2, with D perhaps TRBD1 (6 bases). Trimming removed 3 bases at V and 0 bases at J, with 11 bases between. This CDR3 region has 15 residues. Germline values: CDR1 MNHEY, CDR2 SMNVEV (reference sequence). CDR3 nucleotides: TGTGCCAGCAGTTTGTCAGGGGCGGCTAACTATGGCTACACCTTC. This gives the protein CASSLSGAANYGYTF.

The rearrangement joins TRBV5-1 to TRBJ2-1; TRBD2 is a possible D gene (6 bases). Germline lookup yields CDR1 SGHRS and CDR2 YFSETQ. The CDR3 is 14 amino acids. Trimming shortened V by 0 bases and J by 7 bases, and 11 bases separated the two germline ends. The CDR3, as DNA: TGCGCCAGCAGCTTGGACGGGAGCGGAAATGAGCAGTTCTTC. As protein: CASSLDGSGNEQFF. The full variable domain, rest sourced from reference TRBV5-1 and TRBJ2-1, is KAGVTQTPRYLIKTRGQQVTLSCSPISGHRSVSWYQQTPGQGLQFLFEYFSETQRNKGNFPGRFSGRQFSNSRSEMNVSTLELGDSALYLCASSLDGSGNEQFFGPGTRLTVL.

The V call is TRBV28, the J call TRBJ2-7; TRBD2 matches at 7 bases. The CDR3 consists of 14 residues. The germline gives CDR1 MDHEN, CDR2 SYDVKM. The J segment lost 4 bases and the V segment lost 3 bases, leaving 6 bases of the junction unmatched. CDR3 DNA sequence: TGTGCCAGCAGTTTGGGAGGGAATCAGTACGAGCAGTACTTC. It is translated as CASSLGGNQYEQYF.

This chain joins TRBV5-1 and TRBJ2-3; 8 bases align to TRBD1. V shed 5 bases, J shed 2 bases, and the junction held 7 bases outside the gene matches. Germline V gene data show CDR1 as SGHRS and CDR2 as YFSETQ. This CDR3 region has 15 residues. The CDR3 DNA sequence: TGCGCCAGCAGTCCAGTACAGGGGGACACAGATACGCAGTATTTT. Translation: CASSPVQGDTDTQYF.

As regards this clone: One junction end disagrees with the germline gene, perhaps due to a read error. The rearrangement joins TRBV7-9 to TRBJ2-7; TRBD1 agrees at 11 bases. This CDR3 has 17 residues. Germline V gene sequence: CDR1 SEHNR, CDR2 FQNEAQ (reference sequence). CDR3 region: CSSSLPGQGVRDYEQYF. The DNA of the CDR3 is TGTTCCAGCAGCTTACCGGGACAGGGGGTTCGGGATTACGAGCAGTACTTC.

The DNA of the CDR3 is TGTGCCAGCAGCTTAGATGGCCTAGCGGTCTACGAGCAGTACTTC. Its protein is CASSLDGLAVYEQYF. The chain carries TRBV7-9 and TRBJ2-7; 7 bases are a match to TRBD2. The J segment lost 3 bases and the V segment lost 1 base, leaving 6 bases of the junction unmatched. Germline assignment: CDR1 SEHNR and CDR2 FQNEAQ (reference sequence). CDR3 size: 15 residues.

The chain joins TRBV5-3 to TRBJ2-7, with a possible D match to TRBD2 (6 bases). TRBV5-3 carries the ORF label, with uncertain function. The CDR3 is 14 residues long. V shed 0 bases and J shed 6 bases, with 13 bases lying between them. The CDR3 bases are TGTGCCAGAAGCTTGGCCTCCGGGAGCGGCGAGCAGTACTTC. This codes for CARSLASGSGEQYF.

This chain links TRBV6-1 with TRBJ2-7; 7 nucleotides match TRBD1. CDR3 length equals 15 residues. CDR1 and CDR2 from the germline V gene are MNHNS and SASEGT. Trimming took 8 bases from V and 2 from J; bases not matched to a gene: 12. The CDR3 DNA sequence: TGTGCCAGCGCTACAGGGGTATTAAAGACCTACGAGCAGTACTTC. It codes for CASATGVLKTYEQYF.

J is TRBJ1-2 and V is TRBV19, with TRBD1 identical over 7 bases. Germline CDR1 and CDR2: LNHDA and SQIVND (reference sequence). J gave up 8 bases and V 5 bases, and 8 bases lay outside the gene matches. CDR3 length: 13 residues. The CDR3: CASSSDRVRGYTF. CDR3 DNA sequence: TGTGCCAGTAGTTCTGACAGGGTACGAGGCTACACCTTC.

This chain uses TRBV7-2 with TRBJ1-5; 7 positions agree with TRBD1. The CDR3 is made up of 13 amino acids. Germline trimming cut 5 bases from V and 5 bases from J; bases unmatched to any gene: 3. Germline V gene sequence: CDR1 SGHTA, CDR2 FQGNSA. The CDR3 protein is CASSPQGDQPQHF. CDR3 bases: TGTGCCAGCAGCCCCCAGGGGGATCAGCCCCAGCATTTT.

The chain employs TRBV19 and TRBJ2-7, with D tentatively TRBD2 (6 bases). The CDR3 contains 15 residues. CDR1 LNHDA and CDR2 SQIVND come from the germline V gene (reference sequence). V was trimmed by 3 bases and J by 2 bases, leaving 14 bases between them. The CDR3, as DNA: TGTGCCAGTAGTATTCGGGGGTCTAGGGCCTACGAGCAGTACTTC. Translation: CASSIRGSRAYEQYF.

This chain connects TRBV5-1 to TRBJ2-3; 12 bases match TRBD2. The germline gives CDR1 SGHRS, CDR2 YFSETQ. J gave up 0 bases and V 4 bases, and 3 bases lay outside the gene matches. CDR3 length equals 16 residues. The CDR3 DNA sequence: TGCGCCAGCAGCACCGGGACTAGCGGGAGCACAGATACGCAGTATTTT. Protein product: CASSTGTSGSTDTQYF.

The chain joins TRBV7-6 to TRBJ2-5; unclear D gene. Germline-derived CDR1 and CDR2 are SGHVS and FNYEAQ. Trimming took 2 bases from V and 2 from J, leaving 6 bases between them. The CDR3 is 13 residues long. CDR3: CASSLNLQETQYF. The CDR3 nucleotides are TGTGCCAGCAGCTTAAACTTGCAAGAGACCCAGTACTTC.

The genes are TRBV29-1 and TRBJ2-7, with D perhaps TRBD2 (5 bases). The CDR3 runs to 12 residues. Germline loops: CDR1 SQVTM, CDR2 ANQGSEA. With 6 bases removed from V and 4 bases from J, the gap between germline ends came to 13 bases. The CDR3 DNA reads as TGCAGCGTCGGGAACCCGGGTTACGAGCAGTACTTC. Its protein is CSVGNPGYEQYF.

V is TRBV18 and J is TRBJ2-3; 13 positions agree with TRBD2. Germline V gene lookup returns CDR1 KGHSH and CDR2 LQKENI. The CDR3 has 16 residues. V dropped 8 bases and J dropped 2; count of bases not matched to a gene: 7. For the CDR3, the DNA is TGTGCCAGCAAAATGGGACTAGCGGGGACCACAGATACGCAGTATTTT. It translates to CASKMGLAGTTDTQYF.

The V and J genes are TRBV2 and TRBJ1-1; TRBD1 is a possible D gene (5 bases). The ends were cut back, 10 bases at V and 5 bases at J, with 11 bases in the middle. Germline V gene sequence: CDR1 SNHLY, CDR2 FYNNEI. This CDR3 region has 11 residues. The CDR3 sequence is CAILRGTEAFF. CDR3 nucleotides: TGTGCCATCCTCCGGGGGACTGAAGCTTTCTTT.

The rearrangement links TRBV7-2 to TRBJ2-1, with D perhaps TRBD2 (6 bases). Germline V CDR1 and CDR2: SGHTA, FQGNSA. This CDR3 is built from 15 residues. Trimming removed 5 bases from V and 9 bases from J, with 20 bases in between. The CDR3, as DNA: TGTGCCAGCAGCAACCGGGACTGGCCGTCGGGTGAGCAGTTCTTC. Amino acids: CASSNRDWPSGEQFF.

The chain has TRBV10-3 and TRBJ1-1, with D perhaps matching TRBD1 (5 bases). Germline CDR1 and CDR2: ENHRY and SYGVKD. Between the trimmed V and J ends, which lost 9 bases and 3 bases, there was a span of 17 bases. This CDR3 region has 14 residues. Here the CDR3 reads CAMGGEGVDTEAFF. The CDR3 region has the DNA TGTGCCATGGGCGGGGAAGGGGTTGACACTGAAGCTTTCTTT.

This clone has just one count. The CDR3 loop is CASSPRTSGNFRGTDTQYF. Written as DNA, the CDR3 is TGTGCCAGCAGCCCACGGACTAGCGGGAATTTCAGAGGGACAGATACGCAGTATTTT. This chain links TRBV9 with TRBJ2-3, with 12 positions matching TRBD2. The germline V gene has CDR1 SGDLS and CDR2 YYNGEE. V was pared by 4 bases and J by 3 bases, with 15 bases of the junction left unmatched. This CDR3 comprises 19 residues.

This chain uses TRBV7-2 with TRBJ2-3; possible D gene TRBD2, 6 bases. This CDR3 is built from 15 residues. Germline V gene data show CDR1 as SGHTA and CDR2 as FQGNSA. Trimming stripped 3 bases from V and 7 bases from J, with 17 bases between. The CDR3 here is CASSFIGSSRYTQYF. CDR3 coding DNA: TGTGCCAGCAGCTTTATCGGGAGCAGCAGGTATACGCAGTATTTT.

The chain recombines TRBV6-5 with TRBJ2-3; D is perhaps TRBD2 (6 bases). Germline assignment: CDR1 MNHEY and CDR2 SVGAGI. The CDR3 covers 15 residues. V dropped 6 bases and J dropped 2 bases, with 15 bases sitting between them. The CDR3 sequence: CASSERGAVTDTQYF. In DNA, the CDR3 is TGTGCCAGCAGCGAGCGCGGGGCAGTCACAGATACGCAGTATTTT.

The chain has TRBV11-2 and TRBJ2-7; 7 nucleotides line up with TRBD2. V trimming: 5 bases; J trimming: 2 bases; junction bases outside the gene matches: 9. Germline V gene lookup returns CDR1 SGHAT and CDR2 FQNNGV. The CDR3 contains 15 residues. The CDR3 region has the DNA TGTGCCAGCAGCCCCCACGGGGCGGGAGCCTACGAGCAGTACTTC. Protein: CASSPHGAGAYEQYF.

V and J are TRBV5-1 and TRBJ2-1, with TRBD2 identical over 13 bases. In germline, CDR1 is SGHRS, CDR2 YFSETQ. The CDR3 length is 17 residues. With 4 bases clipped from V and 0 bases from J, the junction kept 4 bases outside the gene matches. The CDR3 nucleotides read TGCGCCAGCAGCACCCGGACTAGCGGGAGCTCCTACAATGAGCAGTTCTTC. Protein: CASSTRTSGSSYNEQFF.

J is TRBJ2-7 and V is TRBV5-1; 12 positions match TRBD2. Germline values: CDR1 SGHRS, CDR2 YFSETQ. The CDR3 loop spans 15 amino acids. Trimming cost V 4 bases and J 2 bases; bases outside gene matches: 4. CDR3 bases: TGCGCCAGCAGCACGGCTAGCGGGAGGGCCTACGAGCAGTACTTC. Translating it yields CASSTASGRAYEQYF.

The rearrangement joins TRBV21-1 to TRBJ1-4. TRBV21-1 is a recognized pseudogene. The CDR3 is 16 residues long. CDR3 in DNA: TGTGCCAGCAGCAATATGTGCGGATCACCTAATGAAAAACTGTTTTTT. Translating gives CASSNMCGSPNEKLFF.

The J gene is TRBJ2-2, the V gene TRBV15, with D unclear. The germline CDR1 and CDR2 sequences are LNHNV and YYDKDF (reference sequence). The CDR3 contains 15 residues. V dropped 0 bases and J dropped 3 bases, with 8 bases sitting between them. CDR3 protein: CATSRDRTDTGELFF. As DNA, the CDR3 is TGTGCCACCAGCAGAGATCGAACGGACACCGGGGAGCTGTTTTTT. The whole variable domain, filled in from reference TRBV15 and TRBJ2-2, reads DAMVIQNPRYQVTQFGKPVTLSCSQTLNHNVMYWYQQKSSQAPKLLFHYYDKDFNNEADTPDNFQSRRPNTSFCFLDIRSPGLGDTAMYLCATSRDRTDTGELFFGEGSRLTVL.

The chain combines TRBV28 with TRBJ2-1; 10 bases line up with TRBD2. The CDR3 has 12 residues. V gave up 2 bases and J gave up 13 bases; unmatched junction bases: 2. Germline lookup yields CDR1 MDHEN and CDR2 SYDVKM. Here the CDR3 DNA reads TGTGCCAGCAGTTTAGGACTAGCGGATCAGTTCTTC. Its translation: CASSLGLADQFF.

The chain couples TRBV6-6 to TRBJ2-7, with 7 positions matching TRBD2. This CDR3 region has 14 residues. Unmatched junction bases numbered 7, after V lost 8 bases and J lost 0 bases. Germline lookup yields CDR1 MNHNY and CDR2 SVGAGI (reference sequence). CDR3 sequence: CASRGAGDSYEQYF. For the CDR3, the DNA is TGTGCCAGCCGGGGTGCGGGAGACTCCTACGAGCAGTACTTC.

The chain combines TRBV5-1 with TRBJ1-5; 8 nucleotides match TRBD1. The CDR3 is 15 amino acids. V shed 4 bases, J shed 2 bases, and the junction held 5 bases outside the gene matches. Per germline, CDR1 SGHRS and CDR2 YFSETQ. The CDR3 sequence: CASSIGQGGNQPQHF. The CDR3 nucleotides are TGCGCCAGCAGCATAGGACAGGGCGGCAATCAGCCCCAGCATTTT.

This clone turned up a few times. V usage is TRBV6-1 and J usage is TRBJ1-3; D is perhaps TRBD1 (6 bases). V lost 4 bases, J lost 0 bases, and 10 bases lay in between. CDR1 and CDR2 (germline): MNHNS, SASEGT. The CDR3 contains 15 residues. The CDR3 DNA sequence: TGTGCCAGCAGTGCCCTGGACAGCTCTGGAAACACCATATATTTT. It is translated as CASSALDSSGNTIYF.